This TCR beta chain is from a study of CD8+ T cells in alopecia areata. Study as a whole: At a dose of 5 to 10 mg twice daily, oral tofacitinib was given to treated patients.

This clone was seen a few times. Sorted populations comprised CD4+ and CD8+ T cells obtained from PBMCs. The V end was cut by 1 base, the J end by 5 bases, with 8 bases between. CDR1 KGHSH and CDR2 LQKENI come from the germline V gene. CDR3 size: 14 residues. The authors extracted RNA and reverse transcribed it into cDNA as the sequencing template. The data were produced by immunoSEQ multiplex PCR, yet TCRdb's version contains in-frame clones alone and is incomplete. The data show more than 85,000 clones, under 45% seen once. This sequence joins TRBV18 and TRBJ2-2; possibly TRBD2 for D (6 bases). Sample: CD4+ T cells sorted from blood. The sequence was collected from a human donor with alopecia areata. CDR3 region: CASSPRRETGELFF. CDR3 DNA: TGTGCCAGCTCACCACGGAGGGAAACCGGGGAGCTGTTTTTT. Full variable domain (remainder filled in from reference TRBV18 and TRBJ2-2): NAGVMQNPRHLVRRRGQEARLRCSPMKGHSHVYWYRQLPEEGLKFMVYLQKENIIDESGMPKERFSAEFPKEGPSILRIQQVVRGDSAAYFCASSPRRETGELFFGEGSRLTVL.